These 27 T cell receptor beta chains came from one sample sequenced in a study of blood T cell repertoires in COVID-19. The assay was immunoSEQ multiplex PCR, and TCRdb's table has in-frame clones only and misses some. There are over 250,000 clones in the sample; over 75% occur only once, and around 1.1% lies in the top ten. The sample consisted of PBMCs or T cells enriched from blood (not recorded which). The receptors come from a woman younger than 45 who had recovered from COVID-19.

The chain combines TRBV4-1 with TRBJ2-7; TRBD1 aligns across 9 bases. The CDR3 has 18 amino acids. V dropped 4 bases and J dropped 0; count of bases not matched to a gene: 13. Germline V CDR1 and CDR2: MGHRA, YSYEKL. The CDR3 DNA reads as TGCGCCAGCAGCCCATACGAATCACCGGGACAGGGCTCCTACGAGCAGTACTTC. It encodes CASSPYESPGQGSYEQYF.

This clone appeared once. The chain employs TRBV13 and TRBJ2-5; TRBD1 matches at 9 bases. After removal of 4 bases from V and 2 bases from J, the junction contained 11 bases not matched to a gene. This CDR3 contains 17 residues. Germline CDR1 reads PRHDT; CDR2 reads FYEKMQ (reference sequence). In nucleotides, the CDR3 is TGTGCCAGCAGCTCCAGGCAGGACGACAGGGGGCAAGAGACCCAGTACTTC. Protein: CASSSRQDDRGQETQYF.

A single count supports this clone. The chain has TRBV12-5 and TRBJ2-7; no clear D gene. The ends were cut back, 0 bases at V and 7 bases at J, with 7 bases in the middle. The CDR3 has 12 amino acids. Germline-derived CDR1 and CDR2 are LGHNT and FRNRAP. CDR3 bases: TGTGCTAGTGGTTTGGTAGCCTTTGAGCAGTACTTC. This translates into CASGLVAFEQYF.

This chain links TRBV6-5 with TRBJ1-2; TRBD1 agrees at 7 bases. Per germline, CDR1 MNHEY and CDR2 SVGAGI. The CDR3 is 12 amino acids. With V trimmed by 11 bases and J by 8 bases, 11 bases remained unmatched. The CDR3 loop reads CAARAPTGGYTF. As DNA, the CDR3 is TGTGCCGCCCGGGCCCCGACAGGGGGCTACACCTTC.

The gene calls are TRBV28 and TRBJ1-6; 9 bases fit TRBD1. Germline loops: CDR1 MDHEN, CDR2 SYDVKM. J gave up 7 bases and V 4 bases, and 8 bases lay outside the gene matches. The CDR3 spans 16 residues. CDR3 amino acids: CASSSGTGLRNSPLHF. CDR3 in DNA: TGTGCCAGCAGTTCGGGGACAGGGCTTCGAAATTCACCCCTCCACTTT.

This chain uses TRBV28 with TRBJ2-7; a weak D match, TRBD1 (6 bases). The CDR3 has 17 residues. From germline, CDR1 is MDHEN and CDR2 SYDVKM. The germline V and J ends were trimmed by 5 bases and 4 bases, with 24 bases remaining between them. The chain's CDR3 is CASSPFYGSTGSYEQYF. CDR3 DNA: TGTGCCAGCAGTCCGTTTTACGGGTCGACAGGCAGTTACGAGCAGTACTTC.

The V call is TRBV27, the J call TRBJ1-6; 9 nucleotides align to TRBD1. The germline CDR1 and CDR2 sequences are MNHEY and SMNVEV (reference sequence). The trim removed 5 bases at V and 7 bases at J, leaving 12 bases unmatched. The CDR3 is made up of 17 amino acids. The CDR3 loop reads CASSPTGQGKKNSPLHF. The CDR3 DNA is TGTGCCAGCAGTCCTACGGGACAGGGAAAGAAGAATTCACCCCTCCACTTT.

This clone was seen only a few times. The chain employs TRBV24-1 and TRBJ2-1; 9 bases agree with TRBD1. Germline V CDR1 and CDR2: KGHDR, SFDVKD. The ends lost 5 bases at V and 6 bases at J; junction bases unmatched: 4. CDR3 length equals 14 residues. The CDR3 loop reads CATSVPGQGNEQFF. CDR3 bases: TGTGCCACCAGTGTTCCGGGACAGGGCAATGAGCAGTTCTTC.

This clone was seen once. V is TRBV7-9 and J is TRBJ2-1; 14 positions match TRBD2. Per the germline V gene, CDR1 is SEHNR and CDR2 is FQNEAQ (reference sequence). The CDR3 extends over 17 amino acids. The V segment lost 1 base and the J segment 2 bases; nucleotides outside the gene matches: 1. For the CDR3, the DNA is TGTGCCAGCAGCTTAGGGGGACTAGCGGGAGCCTACAATGAGCAGTTCTTC. This translates into CASSLGGLAGAYNEQFF.

The chain has TRBV7-6 and TRBJ1-5; 7 nucleotides agree with TRBD1. V shed 5 bases, J shed 5 bases, and the junction held 9 bases outside the gene matches. The length of the CDR3 is 15 residues. CDR1 is SGHVS, CDR2 FNYEAQ, per germline. CDR3 nucleotide sequence: TGTGCCAGCAGCCTAACAGGGGCGGGTCATCAGCCCCAGCATTTT. This gives the protein CASSLTGAGHQPQHF.

The chain employs TRBV28 and TRBJ1-2, with 12 bases fitting TRBD1. CDR3 length equals 15 residues. The trim removed 3 bases at V and 7 bases at J, leaving 6 bases unmatched. Germline V CDR1 and CDR2: MDHEN, SYDVKM. This CDR3 is CASSLVGQGAAGYTF. The CDR3 region has the DNA TGTGCCAGCAGTTTGGTGGGACAGGGGGCGGCTGGCTACACCTTC.

The chain carries TRBV4-1 and TRBJ2-2; TRBD2 might be the D (6 bases). The CDR3 extends over 15 amino acids. The V and J ends lost 4 bases and 1 base respectively, with 10 bases between them. CDR1 is MGHRA, CDR2 YSYEKL, per germline. The CDR3 reads CASSRSGENTGELFF. The CDR3 DNA follows: TGCGCCAGCAGCCGCTCGGGGGAGAACACCGGGGAGCTGTTTTTT.

V usage is TRBV3-1 (or the pseudogene TRBV3-2) and J usage is TRBJ2-5; 10 bases match TRBD2. J gave up 4 bases and V 1 base, and 6 bases lay outside the gene matches. Germline CDR1 and CDR2: LGHDT and YNNKEL (reference sequence). This CDR3 region has 16 residues. CDR3 amino acids: CASSQGSSGGGETQYF. The CDR3 nucleotides read TGTGCCAGCAGCCAAGGTTCTAGCGGGGGAGGAGAGACCCAGTACTTC.

The chain combines TRBV5-1 with TRBJ2-5, with 8 bases matching TRBD2. This CDR3 has 16 residues. V lost 0 bases and J lost 4; bases outside the gene matches: 8. Germline V gene sequence: CDR1 SGHRS, CDR2 YFSETQ. Written as DNA, the CDR3 is TGCGCCAGCAGCTTGGAATTGGGACTAGAGGGAGAGACCCAGTACTTC. As protein: CASSLELGLEGETQYF.

This chain links TRBV27 with TRBJ2-1; 9 nucleotides agree with TRBD2. The CDR3 extends over 17 amino acids. Germline V lookup: CDR1 MNHEY, CDR2 SMNVEV (reference sequence). V shed 1 base, J shed 1 base, and the junction held 5 bases outside the gene matches. The CDR3 region is CASSLFSGLASYNEQFF. As DNA, the CDR3 is TGTGCCAGCAGTTTATTTTCAGGACTAGCGTCCTACAATGAGCAGTTCTTC.

The V call is TRBV11-3, the J call TRBJ2-5; 14 positions agree with TRBD2. Germline V gene data show CDR1 as SGHNT and CDR2 as YENEEA. The J segment lost 5 bases and the V segment lost 2 bases, leaving 7 bases of the junction unmatched. The CDR3 contains 17 residues. CDR3 region: CASSLSGTSGSKETQYF. DNA of the CDR3: TGTGCCAGCAGCTTATCTGGGACTAGCGGGAGTAAGGAGACCCAGTACTTC. The full variable domain, rest sourced from reference TRBV11-3 and TRBJ2-5, is EAGVVQSPRYKIIEKKQPVAFWCNPISGHNTLYWYLQNLGQGPELLIRYENEEAVDDSQLPKDRFSAERLKGVDSTLKIQPAELGDSAVYLCASSLSGTSGSKETQYFGPGTRLLVL.

In its sample, this clone was seen once. V is TRBV29-1 and J is TRBJ2-1, with D tentatively TRBD1 (8 bases). The CDR3 covers 15 residues. CDR1 SQVTM and CDR2 ANQGSEA come from the germline V gene. V shed 4 bases and J shed 9 bases, with 22 bases lying between them. Here the CDR3 reads CSVVGGTGKIGEQFF. The DNA of the CDR3 is TGCAGCGTTGTGGGGGGGACAGGAAAAATTGGTGAGCAGTTCTTC.

This clone was seen more than once but under ten times. The chain recombines TRBV11-2 with TRBJ1-2, with TRBD1 as a possible D gene (6 bases). The CDR3 is 13 residues long. CDR1 and CDR2 (germline): SGHAT, FQNNGV. Trimming took off 3 bases at V and 1 base at J, with 6 bases between the two ends. CDR3 nucleotide sequence: TGTGCCAGCAGCTTCAGGGGTAACTATGGCTACACCTTC. This encodes CASSFRGNYGYTF.

The chain couples TRBV28 to TRBJ1-5; possible D gene TRBD1, 6 bases. Deletions cut 6 bases from V and 5 bases from J, with 14 bases between. The CDR3 contains 14 residues. Germline CDR1 is MDHEN and CDR2 is SYDVKM. In DNA form, the CDR3 reads TGTGCCAGCAGGCCTACAGGGCAGGATCAGCCCCAGCATTTT. This encodes CASRPTGQDQPQHF. The whole variable domain, filled in from reference TRBV28 and TRBJ1-5, reads DVKVTQSSRYLVKRTGEKVFLECVQDMDHENMFWYRQDPGLGLRLIYFSYDVKMKEKGDIPEGYSVSREKKERFSLILESASTNQTSMYLCASRPTGQDQPQHFGDGTRLSIL.

The V and J genes are TRBV7-2 and TRBJ1-1; 9 bases are shared with TRBD1. With V trimmed by 4 bases and J by 4 bases, 4 bases remained unmatched. CDR3 length: 14 residues. CDR1 is SGHTA, CDR2 FQGNSA, per germline. The CDR3 sequence is CASSSQGASTEAFF. Written as DNA, the CDR3 is TGTGCCAGCAGCTCACAGGGGGCCAGCACTGAAGCTTTCTTT.

The rearrangement joins TRBV5-1 to TRBJ2-5; D is perhaps TRBD1 (5 bases). This CDR3 has 17 amino acids. Germline V gives CDR1 SGHRS, CDR2 YFSETQ. Trimming pared 0 bases from V and 1 base from J, leaving 16 bases between. DNA for the CDR3: TGCGCCAGCAGCTTGGAAGGGGCAGGATGGGGCCAAGAGACCCAGTACTTC. Protein: CASSLEGAGWGQETQYF.

The chain is built from TRBV5-6 and TRBJ2-1; 11 nucleotides line up with TRBD1. The V gene end was trimmed by 4 bases and the J gene end by 4 bases; junction bases not matched to a gene: 7. This CDR3 spans 16 amino acids. CDR1 and CDR2 (germline): SGHDT, YYEEEE. The CDR3 here is CASSPLGQGAYNEQFF. The CDR3 bases are TGTGCCAGCAGCCCCCTCGGACAGGGGGCATACAATGAGCAGTTCTTC.

The V gene is TRBV10-3, the J gene TRBJ2-6, with a possible D match to TRBD2 (5 bases). Trimming left V 10 bases short and J 3 bases short, with 19 bases between. Per germline, CDR1 ENHRY and CDR2 SYGVKD. CDR3 length: 16 residues. The CDR3 loop reads CATRTGRGSGANVLTF. CDR3 in DNA: TGTGCCACCCGCACCGGCCGGGGAAGTGGGGCCAACGTCCTGACTTTC.

This clone was detected only once. V is TRBV27 and J is TRBJ2-1; TRBD1 aligns across 8 bases. CDR1 is MNHEY, CDR2 SMNVEV, per germline (reference sequence). V was clipped by 2 bases and J by 7 bases; unmatched bases: 7. The CDR3 runs to 15 residues. CDR3 DNA sequence: TGTGCCAGCAGTTTAACTCAGGGGGCATGGAATGAGCAGTTCTTC. It specifies CASSLTQGAWNEQFF.

The chain employs TRBV5-1 and TRBJ2-7; D remains ambiguous. V was cut by 0 bases and J by 2 bases, with 12 bases left in between. Germline V gene sequence: CDR1 SGHRS, CDR2 YFSETQ. This CDR3 comprises 15 residues. CDR3 residues: CASSLVRPETYEQYF. The CDR3 DNA follows: TGCGCCAGCAGCTTGGTCCGGCCGGAGACCTACGAGCAGTACTTC.

The gene calls are TRBV5-6 and TRBJ2-7, with 7 positions matching TRBD2. CDR3 length: 15 amino acids. Trimming at V came to 5 bases and at J to 3 bases, leaving 11 bases not matched to a gene. Germline loops: CDR1 SGHDT, CDR2 YYEEEE. The CDR3 DNA follows: TGTGCCAGCAGTCGGGAGCGGGACCTCTTCTACGAGCAGTACTTC. It specifies CASSRERDLFYEQYF.

This chain uses TRBV18 with TRBJ1-2; D is uncertain. Trimming left V 2 bases short and J 4 bases short, with 17 bases between. Germline V gene data show CDR1 as KGHSH and CDR2 as LQKENI. This CDR3 is built from 16 residues. The CDR3 nucleotides are TGTGCCAGCTCACCAGCGGTAGATATCTCCTTCTATGGCTACACCTTC. Translation gives CASSPAVDISFYGYTF. The complete variable domain, with remaining parts taken from reference TRBV18 and TRBJ1-2, reads NAGVMQNPRHLVRRRGQEARLRCSPMKGHSHVYWYRQLPEEGLKFMVYLQKENIIDESGMPKERFSAEFPKEGPSILRIQQVVRGDSAAYFCASSPAVDISFYGYTFGSGTRLTVV.